Following are 27 T cell receptor beta chains from one sample sequenced in a study of T cell changes during pregnancy in multiple sclerosis. The assay was immunoSEQ multiplex PCR, and TCRdb's table has in-frame clones only and misses some. The sample gives roughly 29,000 clones, over 75% of which show up once; less than 8% is in the top ten. The source was CD8+ T cells from peripheral blood mononuclear cells, collected after pregnancy. Receptors originate from a female donor with multiple sclerosis, enrolled in a pregnancy study.

V and J are TRBV29-1 and TRBJ1-2, with D perhaps TRBD1 (6 bases). The CDR3 runs to 13 residues. The V end was cut by 7 bases, the J end by 6 bases, with 18 bases between. Germline V CDR1 and CDR2: SQVTM, ANQGSEA. The CDR3 sequence is CSAGPSGENGYTF. CDR3 nucleotides: TGCAGCGCTGGACCTTCAGGGGAAAATGGCTACACCTTC. Supplemented by reference TRBV29-1 and TRBJ1-2, the full variable domain reads SAVISQKPSRDICQRGTSLTIQCQVDSQVTMMFWYRQQPGQSLTLIATANQGSEATYESGFVIDKFPISRPNLTFSTLTVSNMSPEDSSIYLCSAGPSGENGYTFGSGTRLTVV.

This sequence joins TRBV11-2 and TRBJ2-2; 8 nucleotides agree with TRBD1. The trim removed 1 base at V and 4 bases at J, leaving 5 bases unmatched. This CDR3 is built from 16 residues. The V gene's germline CDR1 is SGHAT and CDR2 FQNNGV. The CDR3 reads CASSLGARGPTGELFF. CDR3 DNA sequence: TGTGCCAGCAGCTTAGGTGCCAGGGGGCCCACCGGGGAGCTGTTTTTT. The entire variable domain, with the rest obtained from reference TRBV11-2 and TRBJ2-2, is as follows: EAGVAQSPRYKIIEKRQSVAFWCNPISGHATLYWYQQILGQGPKLLIQFQNNGVVDDSQLPKDRFSAERLKGVDSTLKIQPAKLEDSAVYLCASSLGARGPTGELFFGEGSRLTVL.

The CDR3: CASSRPGLAGALNIQYF. CDR3 in DNA: TGTGCCAGCAGCCGGCCGGGACTAGCGGGAGCATTAAACATTCAGTACTTC. The chain joins TRBV5-6 to TRBJ2-4, with 14 bases matching TRBD2. The CDR3 is 17 residues long. Germline CDR1 SGHDT, CDR2 YYEEEE. V trimming: 4 bases; J trimming: 6 bases; junction bases outside the gene matches: 9.

This clone was counted a few times. DNA for the CDR3: TGTGCCAGCAGTGATTCGGCGGATCCTGAAGCTTTCTTT. Translating gives CASSDSADPEAFF. The chain employs TRBV2 and TRBJ1-1, with D unclear. The germline CDR1 and CDR2 sequences are SNHLY and FYNNEI. Deletions cut 3 bases from V and 6 bases from J, with 11 bases between. The CDR3 consists of 13 residues.

The chain combines TRBV4-3 with TRBJ2-1; 7 nucleotides line up with TRBD2. V trimming: 4 bases; J trimming: 8 bases; junction bases outside the gene matches: 14. Germline V gene sequence: CDR1 LGHNA, CDR2 YSLEER. This CDR3 has 16 residues. DNA for the CDR3: TGCGCCAGCAGCCCAAATCCGGAGGGAGGGCCAGATGAGCAGTTCTTC. Protein product: CASSPNPEGGPDEQFF.

The chain has TRBV29-1 and TRBJ1-2; TRBD1 matches at 7 bases. This CDR3 is 16 amino acids long. The germline CDR1 and CDR2 sequences are SQVTM and ANQGSEA. V gave up 8 bases and J gave up 2 bases; unmatched junction bases: 17. The CDR3: CSTRQGQSKANYGYTF. In DNA, the CDR3 is TGCAGCACCAGACAGGGCCAAAGTAAGGCCAACTATGGCTACACCTTC.

This chain connects TRBV4-3 to TRBJ2-1; no reliable D call. Trimming shortened V by 0 bases and J by 8 bases, and 17 bases separated the two germline ends. Germline V CDR1 and CDR2: LGHNA, YSLEER. This CDR3 region has 16 residues. CDR3 in amino acids: CASSQDRLALRHEQFF. The CDR3 DNA sequence: TGCGCCAGCAGCCAAGATAGACTCGCTTTGAGGCATGAGCAGTTCTTC.

This clone is a singleton in its sample. The J gene is TRBJ2-7, the V gene TRBV10-3; possible D gene TRBD2, 6 bases. From germline, CDR1 is ENHRY and CDR2 SYGVKD. The CDR3 totals 14 residues. V was shortened by 3 bases and J by 1 base, with 10 bases between the two germline ends. The CDR3 DNA reads TGTGCCATCAGTGACCCGGGGGTATCCTACGAGCAGTACTTC. Translation gives CAISDPGVSYEQYF.

This rearrangement joins TRBV6-4 to TRBJ2-7, with no clear D. The CDR3 covers 10 residues. Germline CDR1 and CDR2: MRHNA and SNTAGT. The V end was cut by 6 bases, the J end by 3 bases, with 3 bases between. Written as DNA, the CDR3 is TGTGCCAGCAGCTACTACGAGCAGTACTTC. Encoded protein: CASSYYEQYF.

This clone has just one count. CDR3 sequence: CASSAPTGYEQYF. The CDR3, as DNA: TGTGCCAGCAGCGCCCCGACAGGGTACGAGCAGTACTTC. The J gene is TRBJ2-7, the V gene TRBV7-9; 7 nucleotides agree with TRBD1. This CDR3 contains 13 residues. CDR1 is SEHNR and CDR2 is FQNEAQ in the germline V gene (reference sequence). V lost 5 bases, J lost 4 bases, and 5 bases stayed unmatched.

The J gene is TRBJ2-7, the V gene TRBV6-1; D call uncertain. CDR1 is MNHNS and CDR2 is SASEGT in the germline V gene. V lost 1 base and J lost 3, with 10 bases in between. The CDR3 consists of 14 residues. The CDR3 bases are TGTGCCAGCAGTGAAGTCGATACATACTACGAGCAGTACTTC. This codes for CASSEVDTYYEQYF.

Judged by abundance, this clone is medium-sized (0.01 to 0.1%). The V call is TRBV11-2, the J call TRBJ1-1; a possible D gene is TRBD1 (6 bases). The germline CDR1 and CDR2 sequences are SGHAT and FQNNGV. The V and J ends lost 5 bases and 3 bases respectively, with 16 bases between them. The CDR3 sequence is 15 residues long. Written as DNA, the CDR3 is TGTGCCAGCAGCGACCGGGACAAGGAGGACACTGAAGCTTTCTTT. Translating gives CASSDRDKEDTEAFF.

This chain links TRBV7-9 with TRBJ2-3; 15 bases line up with TRBD2. This CDR3 contains 17 residues. The trim removed 1 base at V and 3 bases at J, leaving 2 bases unmatched. From germline, CDR1 is SEHNR and CDR2 FQNEAQ (reference sequence). The CDR3 loop is CASSLGTSGRGTDTQYF. The CDR3 DNA follows: TGTGCCAGCAGCTTAGGGACTAGCGGGAGGGGGACAGATACGCAGTATTTT.

The chain carries TRBV5-1 and TRBJ2-1; TRBD2 matches at 10 bases. Germline assignment: CDR1 SGHRS and CDR2 YFSETQ. The CDR3 contains 13 residues. V shed 7 bases, J shed 8 bases, and the junction held 6 bases outside the gene matches. CDR3 in amino acids: CASGAGGRHEQFF. The DNA of the CDR3 is TGCGCCAGCGGAGCGGGAGGGCGACATGAGCAGTTCTTC.

The chain links TRBV7-9 to TRBJ2-7, with D possibly being TRBD1 (6 bases). Trimming shortened V by 1 base and J by 2 bases, and 21 bases separated the two germline ends. Germline loops: CDR1 SEHNR, CDR2 FQNEAQ (reference sequence). The CDR3 has 18 amino acids. The CDR3 loop is CASSLGLATGKDTYEQYF. In DNA form, the CDR3 reads TGTGCCAGCAGCTTAGGCCTAGCTACAGGGAAAGACACCTACGAGCAGTACTTC.

The chain uses TRBV18 and TRBJ1-2; D is undetermined. This CDR3 is built from 13 residues. V was shortened by 2 bases and J by 4 bases, with 8 bases between the two germline ends. Germline CDR1 reads KGHSH; CDR2 reads LQKENI. The CDR3 reads CASSPEGLYGYTF. The CDR3 DNA sequence: TGTGCCAGCTCACCAGAAGGACTCTATGGCTACACCTTC.

J is TRBJ2-1 and V is TRBV6-4; 12 positions match TRBD2. Germline V CDR1 and CDR2: MRHNA, SNTAGT. The CDR3 contains 15 residues. The ends lost 5 bases at V and 8 bases at J; junction bases unmatched: 7. CDR3 nucleotides: TGTGCCAGCAGTCCGACTAGCGGGAGCATGGATGAGCAGTTCTTC. Protein: CASSPTSGSMDEQFF.

The chain carries TRBV30 and TRBJ2-5, with TRBD1 matching 9 bases. V shed 0 bases, J shed 4 bases, and the junction held 6 bases outside the gene matches. The CDR3 totals 15 residues. Germline V gene sequence: CDR1 GTSNPN, CDR2 SVGIG (reference sequence). The CDR3 DNA reads as TGTGCCTGGAGTGTCCTGCACAGGGGGCCAGAGACCCAGTACTTC. Protein product: CAWSVLHRGPETQYF.

This clone was seen just once. The chain employs TRBV29-1 and TRBJ2-4; the D gene is possibly TRBD2 (5 bases). V lost 2 bases and J lost 15, with 14 bases in between. The V gene's germline CDR1 is SQVTM and CDR2 ANQGSEA. The CDR3 is 11 residues long. The CDR3 DNA reads TGCAGCGTTGAACAGGACTTCCGAGCGTACTTC. This translates into CSVEQDFRAYF.

In the case of this clone: Relative to the germline gene, one junction end is altered; a read error may explain this. The J gene is TRBJ1-4, the V gene TRBV7-9, with TRBD1 matching 7 bases. CDR1 is SEHNR, CDR2 FQNEAQ, per germline (reference sequence). The CDR3 contains 16 residues. CDR3 loop: CASSIATGELNEKLFF. CDR3 DNA sequence: TGTGCCAGCAGCATAGCAACAGGGGAACTTAATGAAAAACTGTTTTTT. Full variable domain (rest looked up from reference TRBV7-9 and TRBJ1-4): DTGVSQNPRHKITKRGQNVTFRCDPISEHNRLYWYRQTLGQGPEFLTYFQNEAQLEKSRLLSDRFSAERPKGSFSTLEIQRTEQGDSAMYLCASSIATGELNEKLFFGSGTQLSVL.

The CDR3 region is CASSTRSGRALAYNEQFF. The CDR3 coding sequence is TGTGCCAGCAGTACCCGTAGCGGGAGGGCCCTGGCCTACAATGAGCAGTTCTTC. This sequence joins TRBV28 and TRBJ2-1; 11 bases map to TRBD2. CDR3 length equals 18 residues. The germline gives CDR1 MDHEN, CDR2 SYDVKM. V was pared by 5 bases and J by 2 bases, with 11 bases of the junction left unmatched.

The V and J genes are TRBV11-2 and TRBJ2-1, with no clear D. Germline CDR1 SGHAT, CDR2 FQNNGV. The CDR3 is 13 residues long. Trimming took 5 bases from V and 5 from J, leaving 10 bases between them. In DNA form, the CDR3 reads TGTGCCAGCAGCCTCCCGGCGGACAATGAGCAGTTCTTC. Translation: CASSLPADNEQFF.

J is TRBJ2-1 and V is TRBV6-4; 8 positions agree with TRBD2. CDR1 is MRHNA, CDR2 SNTAGT, per germline. This CDR3 is 14 amino acids long. Germline trimming cut 8 bases from V and 8 bases from J; bases unmatched to any gene: 11. This CDR3 reads CASSLGGGGDEQFF. In nucleotides, the CDR3 is TGTGCCAGCTCCCTCGGGGGGGGCGGCGATGAGCAGTTCTTC.

This chain connects TRBV6-5 to TRBJ2-5, with 7 bases identical to TRBD1. Germline CDR1 and CDR2: MNHEY and SVGAGI. The CDR3 consists of 14 residues. Trimming at V came to 2 bases and at J to 4 bases, leaving 4 bases not matched to a gene. CDR3 protein: CASSYSEGAETQYF. CDR3 coding DNA: TGTGCCAGCAGTTACAGCGAGGGGGCAGAGACCCAGTACTTC.

The rearrangement joins TRBV29-1 to TRBJ1-2; D uncertain. CDR1 SQVTM and CDR2 ANQGSEA come from the germline V gene. The CDR3 is 13 residues long. V dropped 2 bases and J dropped 4 bases, with 11 bases sitting between them. In DNA form, the CDR3 reads TGCAGCGTTGAACGTTTGAGGGTCTATGGCTACACCTTC. Translating it yields CSVERLRVYGYTF.

The chain has TRBV11-2 and TRBJ2-7; D is possibly TRBD2 (6 bases). Deletions cut 0 bases from V and 2 bases from J, with 11 bases between. CDR3 length equals 15 residues. Germline CDR1 is SGHAT and CDR2 is FQNNGV. The CDR3 nucleotides read TGTGCCAGCAGCTTAGATCCGGGAGAGACCTACGAGCAGTACTTC. Its protein is CASSLDPGETYEQYF.

The V call is TRBV7-9, the J call TRBJ1-1; 7 nucleotides agree with TRBD1. This CDR3 is built from 12 residues. Per germline, CDR1 SEHNR and CDR2 FQNEAQ (reference sequence). V shed 6 bases, J shed 6 bases, and the junction held 4 bases outside the gene matches. DNA for the CDR3: TGTGCCAGCAGTTCCGGGACAGCTGAAGCTTTCTTT. Its protein is CASSSGTAEAFF.